These 20 T cell receptor beta chains were sequenced from one sample in a study of Ad26.COV2.S vaccination and SARS-CoV-2 variants. Measured with immunoSEQ multiplex PCR; TCRdb has only the in-frame clones, and not every one. The data contain 46,000 or so clones, roughly 83% of them singletons. Sample: peripheral blood, taken after recovery from COVID-19. The source of these receptors is a human donor who had recovered from COVID-19.

The CDR3 loop is CASSLANRALYNEQFF. The CDR3 nucleotides read TGCGCCAGCAGCTTGGCTAACCGGGCCCTCTACAATGAGCAGTTCTTC. The chain couples TRBV5-1 to TRBJ2-1; D uncertain. CDR1 and CDR2 (germline): SGHRS, YFSETQ. The CDR3 has 16 amino acids. V lost 0 bases, J lost 3 bases, and 13 bases lay in between. Supplemented by reference TRBV5-1 and TRBJ2-1, the full variable domain reads KAGVTQTPRYLIKTRGQQVTLSCSPISGHRSVSWYQQTPGQGLQFLFEYFSETQRNKGNFPGRFSGRQFSNSRSEMNVSTLELGDSALYLCASSLANRALYNEQFFGPGTRLTVL.

The rearrangement joins TRBV15 to TRBJ2-3, with D tentatively TRBD2 (6 bases). The CDR3 is made up of 14 amino acids. The V end lost 2 bases, the J end lost 6 bases, and 12 bases lay between the germline ends. From germline, CDR1 is LNHNV and CDR2 YYDKDF (reference sequence). CDR3 sequence reads: CATSRIGGDDTQYF. The CDR3 DNA reads TGTGCCACCAGCAGAATTGGAGGGGACGATACGCAGTATTTT.

The J gene is TRBJ2-5, the V gene TRBV6-4; 11 bases are shared with TRBD2. This CDR3 is built from 16 residues. Germline assignment: CDR1 MRHNA and CDR2 SNTAGT. V trimming: 11 bases; J trimming: 4 bases; junction bases outside the gene matches: 15. This chain's CDR3 is CALPPSGRIGGETQYF. For the CDR3, the DNA is TGTGCCCTGCCCCCTAGCGGGAGGATCGGGGGAGAGACCCAGTACTTC.

This chain links TRBV27 with TRBJ1-4, with TRBD1 matching over 9 bases. CDR3 length: 14 amino acids. Germline V gene sequence: CDR1 MNHEY, CDR2 SMNVEV (reference sequence). J was trimmed by 6 bases and V by 5 bases; bases with no gene match: 4. CDR3 sequence reads: CASSTGQGYEKLFF. Written as DNA, the CDR3 is TGTGCCAGCAGTACGGGACAGGGCTATGAAAAACTGTTTTTT.

This clone is classed as medium-sized. V and J are TRBV6-1 and TRBJ1-4, with 9 bases that match TRBD1. V was clipped by 2 bases and J by 7 bases; unmatched bases: 5. CDR1 and CDR2 (germline): MNHNS, SASEGT. The CDR3 is 15 amino acids. The CDR3 reads CASSEQGQGFEKLFF. The CDR3 DNA is TGTGCCAGCAGTGAACAGGGACAGGGTTTTGAAAAACTGTTTTTT.

The chain combines TRBV9 with TRBJ2-6; D remains unclear. Germline-derived CDR1 and CDR2 are SGDLS and YYNGEE. The CDR3 is 16 amino acids. V lost 2 bases and J 0 bases, leaving 9 bases between the germline ends. As DNA, the CDR3 is TGTGCCAGCAGCGTGAATAGGGACTCTGGGGCCAACGTCCTGACTTTC. This sequence encodes CASSVNRDSGANVLTF.

The chain combines TRBV30 with TRBJ2-5; D gene ambiguous. CDR3 length: 11 residues. Germline CDR1 is GTSNPN and CDR2 is SVGIG (reference sequence). With 4 bases removed from V and 5 bases from J, the gap between germline ends came to 8 bases. CDR3 DNA sequence: TGTGCCTGGACTAGTCGGGAGACCCAGTACTTC. This gives the protein CAWTSRETQYF.

This clone has only one observation. The V call is TRBV5-1, the J call TRBJ2-6; D gene ambiguous. The CDR3 sequence is 15 residues long. The V gene's germline CDR1 is SGHRS and CDR2 YFSETQ. Trimming pared 4 bases from V and 1 base from J, leaving 9 bases between. Written as DNA, the CDR3 is TGCGCCAGCAGCCAGCCCGGGTCTGGGGCCAACGTCCTGACTTTC. Protein: CASSQPGSGANVLTF.

The chain joins TRBV18 to TRBJ2-4; the D gene is possibly TRBD1 (5 bases). Trimming left V 5 bases short and J 6 bases short, with 20 bases between. In germline, CDR1 is KGHSH, CDR2 LQKENI. This CDR3 is built from 16 residues. The CDR3 sequence: CASSSDLQVSGNIQYF. In DNA, the CDR3 is TGTGCCAGCTCATCAGACTTACAGGTTTCTGGAAACATTCAGTACTTC.

This clone appeared once. The chain couples TRBV14 to TRBJ1-3, with no clear D. CDR3 length equals 15 residues. V shed 0 bases and J shed 4 bases, with 10 bases lying between them. Germline V gene sequence: CDR1 SGHDN, CDR2 FVKESK. CDR3 in amino acids: CASSQDNAAGNTIYF. In nucleotides, the CDR3 is TGTGCCAGCAGCCAAGATAACGCTGCGGGAAACACCATATATTTT.

This CDR3 reads CASRLTERDTEAFF. CDR3 DNA sequence: TGTGCCAGCAGGTTGACAGAGAGAGACACTGAAGCTTTCTTT. V gene TRBV3-1 (or the pseudogene TRBV3-2) combines with J gene TRBJ1-1; D possibly corresponds to TRBD1 (5 bases). CDR1 is LGHDT and CDR2 is YNNKEL in the germline V gene (reference sequence). Trimming stripped 6 bases from V and 3 bases from J, with 14 bases between. There are 14 residues in the CDR3.

This chain uses TRBV27 with TRBJ2-2; 9 nucleotides agree with TRBD2. The CDR3 totals 11 residues. From germline, CDR1 is MNHEY and CDR2 SMNVEV (reference sequence). The ends lost 9 bases at V and 9 bases at J; junction bases unmatched: 2. The CDR3 DNA is TGTGCCAGTAGCGGGAGTTGGGAGCTGTTTTTT. Its translation: CASSGSWELFF.

The chain recombines TRBV5-1 with TRBJ2-3, with TRBD2 matching over 12 bases. CDR3 length: 19 residues. The germline V gene encodes CDR1 SGHRS and CDR2 YFSETQ. With V trimmed by 3 bases and J by 0 bases, 11 bases remained unmatched. CDR3: CASSYLLAGGYSSTDTQYF. As DNA, the CDR3 is TGCGCCAGCAGCTATTTACTAGCGGGAGGTTACTCTAGCACAGATACGCAGTATTTT.

The chain is built from TRBV5-1 and TRBJ2-5; D is undetermined. CDR1 is SGHRS and CDR2 is YFSETQ in the germline V gene. This CDR3 spans 12 amino acids. The germline V and J ends were trimmed by 5 bases and 5 bases, with 10 bases remaining between them. The CDR3: CASRLTGETQYF. The CDR3 coding sequence is TGCGCCAGCAGATTGACGGGCGAGACCCAGTACTTC.

This clone was observed a few times. J is TRBJ1-1 and V is TRBV7-3, with TRBD1 matching over 11 bases. Trimming took 2 bases from V and 11 from J; bases not matched to a gene: 1. The CDR3 contains 12 residues. The V gene's germline CDR1 is SGHTA and CDR2 FQGTGA. CDR3 in DNA: TGTGCCAGCAGCTTAGGGACAGGGGGGGCTTTCTTT. Encoded protein: CASSLGTGGAFF.

The chain couples TRBV5-6 to TRBJ2-2; 13 bases agree with TRBD2. The CDR3 has 16 amino acids. V was clipped by 0 bases and J by 5 bases; unmatched bases: 1. Germline V lookup: CDR1 SGHDT, CDR2 YYEEEE. CDR3 loop: CASSLGLAGGTGELFF. In nucleotides, the CDR3 is TGTGCCAGCAGCTTGGGACTAGCGGGAGGAACCGGGGAGCTGTTTTTT.

The V call is TRBV11-3, the J call TRBJ2-1, with D possibly matching TRBD1 (5 bases). CDR3 length: 13 residues. The V gene's germline CDR1 is SGHNT and CDR2 YENEEA. V lost 3 bases and J 9 bases, leaving 12 bases between the germline ends. The DNA of the CDR3 is TGTGCCAGCAGCTTGTCACAGGAAGGTGAGCAGTTCTTC. Translation gives CASSLSQEGEQFF.

The chain employs TRBV2 and TRBJ2-4, with 8 nucleotides matching TRBD1. The CDR3 is 17 amino acids. CDR1 is SNHLY and CDR2 is FYNNEI in the germline V gene. V lost 7 bases and J lost 0; bases outside the gene matches: 11. The CDR3 sequence is CASMGQVTFLAKNIQYF. The CDR3 coding sequence is TGTGCCAGCATGGGACAGGTTACCTTCCTAGCCAAAAACATTCAGTACTTC.

This chain links TRBV10-1 with TRBJ1-1; TRBD1 might be the D (5 bases). V was clipped by 0 bases and J by 6 bases, with 14 bases between them. Germline assignment: CDR1 WNHNN and CDR2 SYGVQD (reference sequence). The CDR3 consists of 15 residues. CDR3 residues: CASSESPGNDAEAFF. For the CDR3, the DNA is TGCGCCAGCAGTGAGTCTCCAGGGAACGACGCTGAAGCTTTCTTT.

The chain uses TRBV9 and TRBJ1-2; TRBD1 aligns across 10 bases. V shed 0 bases, J shed 6 bases, and the junction held 8 bases outside the gene matches. The CDR3 totals 16 residues. Germline V lookup: CDR1 SGDLS, CDR2 YYNGEE. The CDR3 sequence is CASSVDGSGTGDGYTF. The CDR3, as DNA: TGTGCCAGCAGCGTAGACGGATCCGGGACAGGGGATGGCTACACCTTC.